Shown below are 15 T cell receptor beta chains from a single sample sequenced in a study of identical twins (dated by TCRdb to the mid-2010s). Library construction relied on 5' RACE. Sequencing instrument: Illumina HiSeq 2000. Through fastp at Q25 and MiXCR, TCRdb rebuilt clones from the public reads, retaining in-frame beta chains. Under each unique CDR3 protein, matching rows form one entry showing the most common genes and DNA. The sample data list 1,800,000 or so distinct CDR3 sequences, and 25% to 35% of these were observed just once. The top ten clones comprise about 0.3% of the sample. Sequenced sample: cord blood. The receptor set was obtained from a newborn girl in good health.

This clonotype was seen a handful of times. The V gene is TRBV29-1, the J gene TRBJ2-3; D is unclear. The CDR3 extends over 12 amino acids. CDR1 SQVTM and CDR2 ANQGSEA come from the germline V gene. Between the trimmed V and J ends, which lost 7 bases and 1 base, there was a span of 9 bases. The CDR3 reads CSGGWGTDTQYF. The CDR3 DNA reads TGCAGCGGTGGATGGGGCACAGATACGCAGTATTTT.

This clonotype showed up just a few times. V is TRBV3-1 and J is TRBJ2-4; tentatively, D is TRBD1 (6 bases). From germline, CDR1 is LGHDT and CDR2 YNNKEL (reference sequence). Trimming took off 0 bases at V and 0 bases at J, with 9 bases between the two ends. There are 16 residues in the CDR3. The CDR3 bases are TGTGCCAGCAGCCAAGAGGACAGCTTAGCCAAAAACATTCAGTACTTC. Translating gives CASSQEDSLAKNIQYF.

The chain carries TRBV28 and TRBJ1-5, with D uncertain. The CDR3 totals 16 residues. The V and J ends lost 5 bases and 3 bases respectively, with 17 bases between them. Per the germline V gene, CDR1 is MDHEN and CDR2 is SYDVKM. This chain's CDR3 is CASSPPGKGPNQPQHF. In DNA, the CDR3 is TGTGCCAGCAGTCCCCCTGGGAAGGGCCCCAATCAGCCCCAGCATTTT.

V is TRBV6-2 or TRBV6-3 and J is TRBJ2-3, with D tentatively TRBD2 (6 bases). Trimming left V 5 bases short and J 0 bases short, with 18 bases between. This CDR3 region has 17 residues. Looked up from germline, CDR1 is MNHEY and CDR2 is SVGEGT. The CDR3 region is CASSLLWGTASTDTQYF. The CDR3 DNA follows: TGTGCCAGCAGTCTCCTATGGGGGACTGCGAGCACAGATACGCAGTATTTT.

This clonotype was counted many times. This chain connects TRBV20-1 to TRBJ2-1; 7 positions match TRBD2. The CDR3 sequence is 12 residues long. Germline CDR1 is DFQATT and CDR2 is SNEGSKA (reference sequence). The CDR3 spells CRVRDYQNEQFF. CDR3 DNA sequence: TGCAGAGTCCGGGACTACCAAAATGAGCAGTTCTTC.

This clonotype was seen a few times. The V gene is TRBV5-4, the J gene TRBJ1-2; TRBD1 matches 9 bases. The CDR3 loop spans 13 amino acids. With 9 bases clipped from V and 3 bases from J, the junction kept 6 bases outside the gene matches. Germline CDR1 reads SGHNT; CDR2 reads YYREEE (reference sequence). CDR3 coding DNA: TGTGCCACCTCGGGACAGGGACACTATGGCTACACCTTC. Translation gives CATSGQGHYGYTF. The full variable domain, its missing parts supplied by reference TRBV5-4 and TRBJ1-2, is ETGVTQSPTHLIKTRGQQVTLRCSSQSGHNTVSWYQQALGQGPQFIFQYYREEENGRGNFPPRFSGLQFPNYSSELNVNALELDDSALYLCATSGQGHYGYTFGSGTRLTVV.

V and J are TRBV27 and TRBJ2-2; TRBD1 is a possible D gene (5 bases). The CDR3 contains 12 residues. Germline V gives CDR1 MNHEY, CDR2 SMNVEV (reference sequence). Trimming removed 5 bases at V and 5 bases at J, with 6 bases between. The DNA of the CDR3 is TGTGCCAGCAGTGGACAAACCGGGGAGCTGTTTTTT. This sequence encodes CASSGQTGELFF.

The chain is built from TRBV29-1 and TRBJ2-4; the D gene could be TRBD1 or TRBD2 (6 bases each). The last part of the DNA fits TRBJ2-5 better; the J call may be wrong. The CDR3 length is 14 residues. The germline V gene encodes CDR1 SQVTM and CDR2 ANQGSEA. The CDR3 DNA reads as TGCAGCGTTGGGGCGACAGGCCGGGAGGAGACCCAGTACTTC. Its protein product is CSVGATGREETQYF.

CDR3 in amino acids: CASSLIYTEAFF. In DNA form, the CDR3 reads TGTGCCAGCAGCTTAATTTACACTGAAGCTTTCTTT. The V call is TRBV7-2, the J call TRBJ1-1; no clear D gene. The length of the CDR3 is 12 residues. V was trimmed by 2 bases and J by 3 bases, leaving 4 bases between them. Germline V gene sequence: CDR1 SGHTA, CDR2 FQGNSA.

This clonotype was observed many times. The chain carries TRBV10-3 and TRBJ1-2, with TRBD1 matching over 8 bases. The ends lost 2 bases at V and 3 bases at J; junction bases unmatched: 2. Germline assignment: CDR1 ENHRY and CDR2 SYGVKD. The CDR3 is 14 residues long. The CDR3 loop reads CAISEPGGYYGYTF. The CDR3 nucleotides read TGTGCCATCAGTGAGCCAGGGGGCTACTATGGCTACACCTTC.

This chain links TRBV4-1 with TRBJ2-3; no clear D. Germline CDR1 reads MGHRA; CDR2 reads YSYEKL. The CDR3 has 14 residues. V was clipped by 0 bases and J by 8 bases, with 12 bases between them. CDR3 DNA sequence: TGCGCCAGCAGCCAAGAATTGGGGTTAAGTACGCAGTATTTT. Translating gives CASSQELGLSTQYF.

This clonotype came up a few times. The V call is TRBV4-2, the J call TRBJ2-6; D possibly corresponds to TRBD1 (6 bases). Germline loops: CDR1 LGHNA, CDR2 YNFKEQ. The CDR3 spans 19 residues. V lost 4 bases and J lost 0, with 19 bases in between. CDR3 sequence reads: CASSRDTGSYSSGANVLTF. CDR3 in DNA: TGTGCCAGCAGCCGCGATACAGGGAGCTATAGCTCTGGGGCCAACGTCCTGACTTTC.

This chain links TRBV4-1 with TRBJ1-1, with D perhaps matching TRBD1 (5 bases). This CDR3 comprises 14 residues. Germline lookup yields CDR1 MGHRA and CDR2 YSYEKL. V gave up 1 base and J gave up 5 bases, with 11 bases separating them. The DNA of the CDR3 is TGCGCCAGCAGCCAAGCCCGGGACGGGACTGAAGCTTTCTTT. Translating gives CASSQARDGTEAFF.

At least ten counts were recorded for this clonotype. The CDR3 DNA is TGTGCCATCAAACTAGCGGGAGACAATGAGCAGTTCTTC. Translated: CAIKLAGDNEQFF. The chain joins TRBV10-3 to TRBJ2-1; TRBD2 matches at 11 bases. The CDR3 totals 13 residues. V shed 7 bases, J shed 5 bases, and the junction held 1 base outside the gene matches. CDR1 is ENHRY, CDR2 SYGVKD, per germline.

This clonotype was observed a few times. The chain links TRBV4-1 to TRBJ2-7; D remains unclear. The CDR3 runs to 13 residues. V lost 4 bases, J lost 3 bases, and 10 bases lay in between. Looked up from germline, CDR1 is MGHRA and CDR2 is YSYEKL. DNA of the CDR3: TGCGCCAGCAGCCCGGCGGCCTACTACGAGCAGTACTTC. It codes for CASSPAAYYEQYF.